This passage covers 7 T cell receptor beta chains from one sample sequenced in a study of vaccination and CD4 T cells after COVID-19. Noted treatment: roughly 10-day PBMC culture with coronavirus spike peptide pools or control peptides (ViraFEST assay). Sequenced with the Oncomine TCR Beta short-read assay was DNA taken from cultured CD4+ T cells. TCRdb independently ran MiXCR on the PCR reads; one entry per CDR3 protein. The sample has some 20,000 distinct CDR3 sequences, approximately 33% seen once. Their antigen targets remain unknown. The sample consisted of cultured CD4+ T cells from blood. These receptors were obtained from a human donor with COVID-19.

The chain has TRBV19 and TRBJ1-5; 8 bases line up with TRBD1. The CDR3 sequence is 15 residues long. Germline CDR1 and CDR2: LNHDA and SQIVND (reference sequence). Trimming cost V 5 bases and J 5 bases; bases outside gene matches: 8. Written as DNA, the CDR3 is TGTGCCAGTAGTCGACCGGGACAGGTGTATCAGCCCCAGCATTTT. Translation gives CASSRPGQVYQPQHF.

This clonotype came up a few times. The chain is built from TRBV6-1 and TRBJ2-1, with unresolved D. The CDR3 has 18 residues. CDR1 and CDR2 (germline): MNHNS, SASEGT. Trimming took off 7 bases at V and 0 bases at J, with 22 bases between the two ends. The CDR3 is CASTRSMASASSYNEQFF. The DNA for the CDR3 is TGTGCCAGCACCCGATCCATGGCTTCGGCGAGCTCCTACAATGAGCAGTTCTTC.

This chain joins TRBV9 and TRBJ2-3, with 7 positions matching TRBD2. Losses at the gene ends were 4 bases for V and 5 bases for J; bases not matched to a gene: 13. Germline CDR1 SGDLS, CDR2 YYNGEE. CDR3 length equals 16 residues. CDR3: CASSPNLGGIGDTQYF. CDR3 bases: TGTGCCAGCAGCCCGAACTTGGGGGGGATTGGAGATACGCAGTATTTT.

The chain joins TRBV12-3 or TRBV12-4 to TRBJ1-5; TRBD1 might be the D (5 bases). V was cut by 6 bases and J by 0 bases, with 15 bases left in between. CDR3 length: 16 residues. The CDR3 region is CASSLGTVLSNQPQHF. Written as DNA, the CDR3 is TGTGCCAGCAGCCTGGGGACGGTTCTTAGCAATCAGCCCCAGCATTTT.

CDR3 residues: CASSQGEGQPQHF. The CDR3 bases are TGTGCCAGCTCTCAGGGGGAGGGACAGCCCCAGCATTTT. V usage is TRBV7-6 and J usage is TRBJ1-5; TRBD1 aligns across 7 bases. The germline V gene has CDR1 SGHVS and CDR2 FNYEAQ. The trim removed 8 bases at V and 7 bases at J, leaving 8 bases unmatched. The CDR3 has 13 amino acids.

The genes are TRBV6-2 or TRBV6-3 and TRBJ2-5; 10 bases map to TRBD1. This CDR3 is built from 15 residues. Germline trimming cut 6 bases from V and 5 bases from J; bases unmatched to any gene: 9. Germline loops: CDR1 MNHEY, CDR2 SVGEGT. CDR3 loop: CASSPRGQGIETQYF. In DNA form, the CDR3 reads TGTGCCAGCAGCCCCCGGGGACAGGGGATCGAGACCCAGTACTTC.

The chain couples TRBV19 to TRBJ1-6; 10 bases line up with TRBD1. CDR1 and CDR2 (germline): LNHDA, SQIVND (reference sequence). This CDR3 has 18 amino acids. The ends lost 5 bases at V and 6 bases at J; junction bases unmatched: 13. The CDR3 DNA is TGTGCCAGTAGTCTTCGTGGTTCGGGACAGGGGACTAATTCACCCCTCCACTTT. Its translation: CASSLRGSGQGTNSPLHF.